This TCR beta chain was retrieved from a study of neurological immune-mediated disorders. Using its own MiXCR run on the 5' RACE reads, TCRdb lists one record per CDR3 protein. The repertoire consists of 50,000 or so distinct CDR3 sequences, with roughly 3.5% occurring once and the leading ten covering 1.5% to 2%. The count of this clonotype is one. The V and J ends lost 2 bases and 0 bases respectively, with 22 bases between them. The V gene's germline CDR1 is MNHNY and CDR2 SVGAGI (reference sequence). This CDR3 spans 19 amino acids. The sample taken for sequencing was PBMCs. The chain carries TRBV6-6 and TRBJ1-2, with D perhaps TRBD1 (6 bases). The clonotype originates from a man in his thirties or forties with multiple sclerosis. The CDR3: CASSYRRAGGQGPNYGYTF. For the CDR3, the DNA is TGTGCCAGCAGTTACCGACGGGCGGGGGGCCAGGGTCCTAACTATGGCTACACCTTC.